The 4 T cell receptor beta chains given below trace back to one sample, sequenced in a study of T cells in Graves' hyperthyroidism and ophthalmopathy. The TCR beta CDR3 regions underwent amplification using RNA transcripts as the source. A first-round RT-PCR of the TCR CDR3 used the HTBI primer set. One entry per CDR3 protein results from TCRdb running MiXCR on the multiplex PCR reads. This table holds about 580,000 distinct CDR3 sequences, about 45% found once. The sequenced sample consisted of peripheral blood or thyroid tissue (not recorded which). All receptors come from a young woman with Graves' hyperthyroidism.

CDR3 coding DNA: TGTGCCAGCAGTCAGGGGGCGAGCGGGAGGCAAGAGACCCAGTACTTC. It specifies CASSQGASGRQETQYF. This chain links TRBV2 with TRBJ2-5; TRBD2 might be the D (9 bases). This CDR3 comprises 16 residues. With 5 bases removed from V and 2 bases from J, the gap between germline ends came to 18 bases. The V gene's germline CDR1 is SNHLY and CDR2 FYNNEI.

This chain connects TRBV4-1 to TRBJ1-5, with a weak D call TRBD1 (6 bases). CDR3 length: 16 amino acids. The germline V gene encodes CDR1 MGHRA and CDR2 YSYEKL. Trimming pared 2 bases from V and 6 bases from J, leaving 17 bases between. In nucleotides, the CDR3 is TGCGCCAGCAGCCAATCGACCGGGGGCGCGGGTCAGCCCCAGCATTTT. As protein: CASSQSTGGAGQPQHF.

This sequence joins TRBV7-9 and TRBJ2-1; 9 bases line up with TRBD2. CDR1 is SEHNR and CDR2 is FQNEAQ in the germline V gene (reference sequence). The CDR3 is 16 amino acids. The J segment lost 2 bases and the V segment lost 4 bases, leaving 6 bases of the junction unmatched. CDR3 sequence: CASSSISGSPYNEQFF. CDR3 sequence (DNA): TGTGCCAGCAGCTCTATTAGCGGGAGTCCCTACAATGAGCAGTTCTTC.

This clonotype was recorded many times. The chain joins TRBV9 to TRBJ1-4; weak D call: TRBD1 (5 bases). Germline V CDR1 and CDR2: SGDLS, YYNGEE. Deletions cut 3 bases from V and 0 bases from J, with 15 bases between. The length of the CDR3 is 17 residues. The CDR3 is CASSATGVRATNEKLFF. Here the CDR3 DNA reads TGTGCCAGCAGCGCCACAGGCGTCCGGGCAACTAATGAAAAACTGTTTTTT.